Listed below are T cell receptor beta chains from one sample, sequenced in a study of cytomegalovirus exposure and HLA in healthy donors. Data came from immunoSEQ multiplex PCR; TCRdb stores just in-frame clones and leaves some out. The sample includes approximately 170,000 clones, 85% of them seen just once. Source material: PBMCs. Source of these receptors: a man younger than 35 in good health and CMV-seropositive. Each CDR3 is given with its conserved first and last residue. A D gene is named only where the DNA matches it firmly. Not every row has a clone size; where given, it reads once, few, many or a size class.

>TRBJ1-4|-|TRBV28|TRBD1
CASSGGTGGLEKLFF
TGTGCCAGCAGTGGGGGGACAGGGGGCTTGGAAAAACTGTTTTTT
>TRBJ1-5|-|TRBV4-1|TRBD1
CASSHSATGKNQPQHF
TGCGCCAGCAGCCACTCTGCGACAGGGAAGAATCAGCCCCAGCATTTT
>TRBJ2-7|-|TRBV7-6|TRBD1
CASSRGQGIQYEQYF
TGTGCCAGCAGTCGTGGACAGGGAATTCAATACGAGCAGTACTTC
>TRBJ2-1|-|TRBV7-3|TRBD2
CASSRNSGSSYNEQFF
TGTGCCAGCAGCCGAAATAGCGGGAGCTCCTACAATGAGCAGTTCTTC
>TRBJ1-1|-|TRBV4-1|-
CASSSPGSNTEAFF
TGCGCCAGCAGCTCCCCAGGCTCGAACACTGAAGCTTTCTTT
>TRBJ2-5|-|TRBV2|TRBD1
CASLPSVGQGNQETQYF
TGTGCCAGCCTACCCTCCGTGGGACAGGGAAACCAAGAGACCCAGTACTTC
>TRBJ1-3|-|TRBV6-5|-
CASSYTVSGNTIYF
TGTGCCAGCAGTTATACGGTCTCTGGAAACACCATATATTTT
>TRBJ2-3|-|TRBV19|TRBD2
CASSTNGRMTDTQYF
TGTGCCAGTAGTACCAACGGGAGGATGACAGATACGCAGTATTTT
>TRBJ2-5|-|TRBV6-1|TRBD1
CASTNTGTGQETQYF
TGTGCCAGCACCAATACCGGGACAGGGCAAGAGACCCAGTACTTC
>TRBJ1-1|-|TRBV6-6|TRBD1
CASRAGTANTEAFF
TGTGCCAGCAGGGCCGGGACAGCGAACACTGAAGCTTTCTTT
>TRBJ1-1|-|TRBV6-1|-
CASTDLTGRGNTEAFF
TGTGCCAGCACTGATTTGACAGGTAGAGGAAACACTGAAGCTTTCTTT
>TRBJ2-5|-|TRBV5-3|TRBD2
CARSLLAGPNKTQYF
TGTGCCAGAAGCCTACTAGCGGGCCCCAATAAGACCCAGTACTTC
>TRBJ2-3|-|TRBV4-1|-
CASSQGPGRTTDTQYF
TGCGCCAGCAGCCAAGGTCCCGGGAGAACCACAGATACGCAGTATTTT
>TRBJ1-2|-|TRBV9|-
CASSAGWGVPEYGYTF
TGTGCCAGCAGCGCCGGATGGGGGGTTCCGGAATATGGCTACACCTTC
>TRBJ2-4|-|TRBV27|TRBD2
CASSSTSGRARNIQYF
TGTGCCAGCAGTTCCACTAGCGGGAGGGCCAGAAACATTCAGTACTTC
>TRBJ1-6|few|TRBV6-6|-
CASSLQASYNSPLHF
TGTGCCAGCAGTCTACAGGCGTCCTATAATTCACCCCTCCACTTT
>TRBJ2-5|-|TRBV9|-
CASSVGSGDLQETQYF
TGTGCCAGCAGCGTAGGCTCGGGGGACCTCCAAGAGACCCAGTACTTC
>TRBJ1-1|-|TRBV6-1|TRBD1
CASSELGQGEAFF
TGTGCCAGCAGTGAACTGGGACAGGGTGAAGCTTTCTTT
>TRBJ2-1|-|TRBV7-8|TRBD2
CASSSSGLEQFF
TGTGCCAGCAGCTCTAGCGGGCTAGAGCAGTTCTTC
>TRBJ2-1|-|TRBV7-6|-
CASSLGTSYNEQFF
TGTGCCAGCAGCTTAGGTACCAGTTACAATGAGCAGTTCTTC
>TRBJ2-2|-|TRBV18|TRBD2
CASSPRTSGRTGELFF
TGTGCCAGCTCGCCCCGGACTAGCGGGAGAACCGGGGAGCTGTTTTTT
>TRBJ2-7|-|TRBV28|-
CATVTSARSYEQYF
TGTGCCACCGTAACTAGTGCGCGCTCCTACGAGCAGTACTTC
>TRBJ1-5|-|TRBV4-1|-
CASSQGALMNQPQHF
TGCGCCAGCAGCCAAGGCGCCCTCATGAATCAGCCCCAGCATTTT
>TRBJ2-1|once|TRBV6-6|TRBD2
CASGRSGGGNEQFF
TGTGCCAGCGGTAGAAGCGGGGGAGGAAATGAGCAGTTCTTC
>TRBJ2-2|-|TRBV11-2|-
CASSLSGQSTGELFF
TGTGCCAGCAGCTTAAGCGGACAGTCCACCGGGGAGCTGTTTTTT
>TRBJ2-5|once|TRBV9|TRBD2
CASSVGAGDRETQYF
TGTGCCAGCAGCGTAGGAGCGGGGGATCGAGAGACCCAGTACTTC
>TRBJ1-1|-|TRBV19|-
CASSRGTLNTEAFF
TGTGCCAGTAGTCGGGGGACCCTGAACACTGAAGCTTTCTTT
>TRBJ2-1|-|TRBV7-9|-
CASSLLAAEQFF
TGTGCCAGCAGCTTATTAGCCGCTGAGCAGTTCTTC
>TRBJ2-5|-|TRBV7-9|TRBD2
CASSGPLAGGLQETQYF
TGTGCCAGCAGCGGACCACTAGCGGGAGGACTCCAAGAGACCCAGTACTTC
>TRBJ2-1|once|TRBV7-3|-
CASSLTTGISYNEQFF
TGTGCCAGCAGTCTCACCACAGGGATCTCCTACAATGAGCAGTTCTTC
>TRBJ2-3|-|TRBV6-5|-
CASSPGTGDTQYF
TGTGCCAGCAGCCCGGGAACCGGGGATACGCAGTATTTT
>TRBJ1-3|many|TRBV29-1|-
CSVVFASSGNTIYF
TGCAGCGTTGTTTTTGCCAGCTCTGGAAACACCATATATTTT
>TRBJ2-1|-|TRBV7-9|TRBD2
CASSAPGTRSSYNEQFF
TGTGCCAGCAGCGCCCCCGGGACTAGGAGCTCCTACAATGAGCAGTTCTTC
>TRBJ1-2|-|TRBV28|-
CASSLGQHFYGYTF
TGTGCCAGCAGTTTAGGACAGCACTTCTATGGCTACACCTTC
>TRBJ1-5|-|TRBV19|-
CASSMNPPGYQPQHF
TGTGCCAGTAGTATGAACCCCCCGGGGTATCAGCCCCAGCATTTT
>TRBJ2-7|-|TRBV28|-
CASSRGLTTYEQYF
TGTGCCAGCAGTCGAGGCCTAACTACCTACGAGCAGTACTTC
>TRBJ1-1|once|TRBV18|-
CASSPSTEFNTEAFF
TGTGCCAGCTCACCATCAACAGAGTTCAACACTGAAGCTTTCTTT
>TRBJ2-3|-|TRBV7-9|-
CASTSFRWATDTQYF
TGTGCCAGCACCTCGTTCCGGTGGGCCACAGATACGCAGTATTTT
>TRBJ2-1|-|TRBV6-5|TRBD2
CASSYGLASNNEQFF
TGTGCCAGCAGTTACGGACTAGCTTCCAACAATGAGCAGTTCTTC
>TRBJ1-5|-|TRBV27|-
CASSWDKGQPQHF
TGTGCCAGCAGTTGGGACAAGGGTCAGCCCCAGCATTTT
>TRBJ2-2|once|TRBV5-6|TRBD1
CASSLERTGVYAGELFF
TGTGCCAGCAGCTTGGAAAGGACAGGGGTTTATGCCGGGGAGCTGTTTTTT
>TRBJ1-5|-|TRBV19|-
CASRDILRGQPQHF
TGTGCCAGTAGGGACATCTTAAGGGGACAGCCCCAGCATTTT
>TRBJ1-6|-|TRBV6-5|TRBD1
CASSSTGKDSPLHF
TGTGCCAGCAGTTCGACAGGGAAGGATTCACCCCTCCACTTT
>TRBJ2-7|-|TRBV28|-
CASIKTGRSYEQYF
TGTGCCAGCATCAAGACAGGTCGGTCCTACGAGCAGTACTTC
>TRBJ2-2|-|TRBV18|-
CASSPGQNTGELFF
TGTGCCAGCTCACCGGGACAGAACACCGGGGAGCTGTTTTTT
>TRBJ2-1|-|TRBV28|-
CASSLRQAPTRSEQFF
TGTGCCAGCAGTTTAAGACAGGCCCCCACCCGGAGTGAGCAGTTCTTC
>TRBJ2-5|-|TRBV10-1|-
CASSGRSCFDF
TGCGCCAGCAGTGGTCGTTCTTGTTTTGACTTC
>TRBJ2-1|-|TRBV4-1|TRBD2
CASSQGVGGREEKFF
TGCGCCAGCAGCCAGGGGGTAGGTGGGAGGGAGGAAAAGTTCTTC
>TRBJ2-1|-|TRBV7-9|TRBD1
CASSLNRDRGLDEQFF
TGTGCCAGCAGCTTAAACCGGGACAGGGGGCTCGATGAGCAGTTCTTC
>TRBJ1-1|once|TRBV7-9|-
CASSLYQGTEAFF
TGTGCCAGCAGCCTCTATCAGGGTACTGAAGCTTTCTTT
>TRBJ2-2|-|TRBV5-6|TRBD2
CASSLRGVRTGELFF
TGTGCCAGCAGCCTCCGGGGGGTTCGCACCGGGGAGCTGTTTTTT
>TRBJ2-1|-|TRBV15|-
CATSTSLLGVYNEQFF
TGTGCCACCAGCACCAGCCTACTAGGAGTCTACAATGAGCAGTTCTTC
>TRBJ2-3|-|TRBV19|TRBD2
CASNSGGSADTQYF
TGTGCCAGTAACTCCGGCGGGAGTGCAGATACGCAGTATTTT
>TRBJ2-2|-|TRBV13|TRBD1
CASSRGQGFAGELFF
TGTGCCAGCAGCCGGGGACAGGGGTTCGCCGGGGAGCTGTTTTTT
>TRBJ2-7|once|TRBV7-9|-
CASSLPGNYYEQYF
TGTGCCAGCAGCTTACCCGGGAACTACTACGAGCAGTACTTC
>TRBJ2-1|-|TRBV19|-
CASSIAEVSYNEQFF
TGTGCCAGTAGTATCGCAGAAGTCTCCTACAATGAGCAGTTCTTC
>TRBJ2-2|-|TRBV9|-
CASSVLSWSGELFF
TGTGCCAGCAGCGTACTATCATGGTCCGGGGAGCTGTTTTTT